This T cell receptor beta chain was captured in a study of blood T cells in healthy people across ages (dated by TCRdb to between 2014 and 2017). As for the study more broadly: Template switching captured roughly one uniquely barcoded TCR beta cDNA molecule per two T cells in model experiments. Age-related changes in TCR beta repertoire diversity were measured in the study by deep sequencing normalized with unique cDNA molecular identifiers. The donors were split into four age groups: young (average around 16 years), middle-aged (around 40), aged (roughly 68) and long-lived (under 85). To avoid experimental bias, donors of different ages were distributed randomly across sequencing lanes. For two donors (one aged 18 to 30 and one aged 80 or older), the study analyzed two additional independent replicas of 1 million unique cDNA reads from the same blood draw. Paper-wide results and their limitations: Because donor CMV infection status was unknown, age-related changes in expanded clonotypes were potentially confounded. Compared with the aged group, the long-lived group had more naive CD4+ T cells, fewer expanded clones and increased TCR diversity, a pattern suggesting age selection. Because profiling used bulk unsorted PBMCs, naive and antigen-experienced compartments could not be compared conclusively. A strong correlation was found between observed TCR beta diversity and the percentage of naive T cells measured by flow cytometry. Observed TCR beta diversity per million T cells fell roughly linearly with age, and a significant reduction was already apparent by age roughly 40. Estimates of total diversity from one million sequenced T cells were regarded as lower bounds and underestimates.

The method was 5' RACE. Sequenced using an Illumina HiSeq 2500. The second PCR ran for about 7 to 11 cycles and used a J-beta primer mix along with a sample-barcoded 5' primer. A template-switch 5' adaptor carrying 12 random nucleotides introduced a unique molecular identifier onto each TCR beta cDNA molecule. At least 2.5 million CDR3-containing paired-end reads were obtained from each sample. First-strand cDNA was synthesized from all RNA with the Mint cDNA synthesis kit, primed by a TRBC-specific oligonucleotide. After uracil-DNA glycosylase treatment, a first 18-cycle PCR used universal primers M1SS and BC2_uni_R on all cDNA. The authors processed their data as follows. Each sample was normalized by randomly selecting 1 million high-quality reads, each carrying a distinct molecular identifier. Reads sharing molecular identifiers were discarded rather than binned into consensus sequences. MiTCR, set to a Q25 quality threshold and the strictest error-elimination algorithm, was used for CDR3 identification, clonotype clustering and error correction. A nonparametric unseen species model with Euler transformation was used to estimate a lower bound on total TCR beta diversity. TCRdb itself trimmed the public reads at Q25 with fastp, ran MiXCR and retained productive beta chains. CDR3 protein duplicates are merged, each entry listing the most common genes and DNA. The V and J calls reflect TCRdb's pipeline rather than the authors' work. This sample comprises hundreds of thousands of distinct CDR3 sequences, about 30% of them detected only once. Of the sample, about 18% is held by the ten largest clones.

Measured from the cysteine to the phenylalanine, the CDR3 is 17 residues long. The DNA shown is the 51-base CDR3, in frame from base 1. The trim is 5 bases for V and 7 bases for J, with a gap of 24 bases between the germline ends. CDR1 DFQATT and CDR2 SNEGSKA are derived from the germline V gene (reference sequence). Systemically healthy Caucasian individuals from Russia, about 38 in total and aged roughly 6 to 100 years, were included as donors. Each donor gave ten milliliters of peripheral blood, collected into EDTA-treated Vacutainer tubes. Ficoll-Paque density-gradient centrifugation was used to isolate PBMCs, with at least 6 million per sample. Trizol reagent was used to extract total RNA from PBMCs, with at least 6 micrograms per sample. Naive CD45RAhigh/CD27high T cell percentages were measured by flow cytometry on a PBMC aliquot from every donor. This clonotype was recorded at least ten times. Its antigen target is currently unknown. No base qualities exist here, and no much larger clone lies one base off it.

Sequencing was carried out using blood. Recombination joined TRBV20-1 with TRBJ1-6; tentative D gene TRBD1, with 6 bases matching. This clonotype was obtained from an elderly woman in good health. The CDR3 amino acid sequence is: CSAPRLGRGAGNSPLHF. Read as DNA, the sequence is TGCAGTGCTCCTAGGTTGGGTCGGGGGGCGGGAAATTCACCCCTCCACTTT.